Shown below are 30 T cell receptor beta chains from a single sample sequenced in a study of T-cell reconstitution after alpha-beta-depleted transplantation in children. Researchers prepared the TCRbeta library using unique molecular identifiers, the study reports. Each CDR3 protein is one row after TCRdb ran MiXCR on the PCR reads. The sample shows around 64,000 distinct CDR3 sequences, roughly a tenth of them seen only once. The sequencing here drew on PBMCs, taken before TCRalphabeta/CD19-depleted stem cell transplant. These receptors all come from a boy younger than 18 with acute myeloid leukemia, due to receive a stem cell transplant.

This clonotype was recorded at least ten times. The chain carries TRBV5-5 and TRBJ2-4; D possibly uses TRBD1 or TRBD2 (5 bases each). CDR1 and CDR2 (germline): SGHKS, YYEKEE (reference sequence). The CDR3 runs to 14 residues. Trimming cost V 2 bases and J 6 bases, with 12 bases left between them. CDR3 coding DNA: TGTGCCAGCAGCTTAATCGGGGCGGGAAACATTCAGTACTTC. Translation gives CASSLIGAGNIQYF. The variable domain in full, completed from reference TRBV5-5 and TRBJ2-4, reads DAGVTQSPTHLIKTRGQQVTLRCSPISGHKSVSWYQQVLGQGPQFIFQYYEKEERGRGNFPDRFSARQFPNYSSELNVNALLLGDSALYLCASSLIGAGNIQYFGAGTRLSVL.

This clonotype was detected ten times or more. J is TRBJ2-2 and V is TRBV9; 10 bases line up with TRBD2. Germline-derived CDR1 and CDR2 are SGDLS and YYNGEE. Trimming cost V 0 bases and J 5 bases; bases outside gene matches: 7. This CDR3 comprises 17 residues. In DNA form, the CDR3 reads TGTGCCAGCAGCGTAGATCCGGGACTAGCGTCGACCGGGGAGCTGTTTTTT. This translates into CASSVDPGLASTGELFF.

This clonotype was observed many times. The chain combines TRBV7-2 with TRBJ2-3, with TRBD1 matching over 7 bases. Germline CDR1 and CDR2: SGHTA and FQGNSA. The CDR3 is 16 residues long. Trimming took 1 base from V and 1 from J; bases not matched to a gene: 5. The CDR3 coding sequence is TGTGCCAGCAGCTTAGACAGGGGTCCACGCACAGATACGCAGTATTTT. It specifies CASSLDRGPRTDTQYF.

This clonotype was recorded at least ten times. The gene calls are TRBV30 and TRBJ1-3; D might be TRBD1 (5 bases). Germline V gene data show CDR1 as GTSNPN and CDR2 as SVGIG (reference sequence). Trimming cost V 4 bases and J 0 bases, with 10 bases left between them. The CDR3 extends over 14 amino acids. The CDR3 sequence: CAWIGGDSGNTIYF. DNA of the CDR3: TGTGCCTGGATTGGAGGGGACTCTGGAAACACCATATATTTT.

This clonotype was recorded many times. J is TRBJ1-2 and V is TRBV7-9; D call uncertain. The germline V gene encodes CDR1 SEHNR and CDR2 FQNEAQ (reference sequence). Trimming cost V 0 bases and J 2 bases, with 10 bases left between them. The CDR3 loop spans 15 amino acids. The CDR3 DNA follows: TGTGCCAGCAGCTTAGCAGGGATTATCAACTATGGCTACACCTTC. Translating it yields CASSLAGIINYGYTF.

In the case of this clonotype: A much larger clone lies one base from this, so it may be a read error. The chain has TRBV25-1 and TRBJ1-4; D is possibly TRBD1 (5 bases). The V gene lost 3 bases and the J gene lost 7 bases, with 12 bases spanning the gap. There are 14 residues in the CDR3. CDR1 is MGHDK, CDR2 SYGVNS, per germline. The CDR3 coding sequence is TGTGCCAGCAGTGACAGGGTAAGTGGTGAAAAACTGTTTTTT. This sequence encodes CASSDRVSGEKLFF.

This clonotype turned up a few times. The rearrangement links TRBV23-1 to TRBJ1-2, with D perhaps matching TRBD1 (5 bases). TRBV23-1 belongs to the ORF category, with a function that is uncertain. CDR3 size: 16 residues. V lost 5 bases and J 0 bases, leaving 16 bases between the germline ends. This chain's CDR3 is CASSFRRGTANYGYTF. In DNA form, the CDR3 reads TGCGCCAGCAGTTTCCGGAGAGGGACGGCTAACTATGGCTACACCTTC.

This clonotype has at least ten counts. The chain recombines TRBV29-1 with TRBJ2-7; D gene ambiguous. The length of the CDR3 is 12 residues. Germline V gene sequence: CDR1 SQVTM, CDR2 ANQGSEA. Trimming shortened V by 1 base and J by 0 bases, and 4 bases separated the two germline ends. The CDR3, as DNA: TGCAGCGTTGAAGGGAGCTCCTACGAGCAGTACTTC. Protein product: CSVEGSSYEQYF.

This clonotype was seen many times. V and J are TRBV20-1 and TRBJ2-7; the match to TRBD2 covers 10 bases. Losses at the gene ends were 7 bases for V and 6 bases for J; bases not matched to a gene: 6. This CDR3 is 12 amino acids long. In germline, CDR1 is DFQATT, CDR2 SNEGSKA (reference sequence). CDR3 in DNA: TGCAGTGTCGGGACTAGCGCCGCCGAGCAGTACTTC. Translation: CSVGTSAAEQYF.

On this clonotype itself: A much larger clone is a single base away; this may be a read error. The rearrangement joins TRBV12-3 or TRBV12-4 to TRBJ1-1, with D unresolved. This CDR3 has 15 amino acids. The CDR3 nucleotides read TGTGCCAGCAGGTTAGGCCCAAGGGTGAACACTGAAGCTTTCTTT. This translates into CASRLGPRVNTEAFF.

This chain links TRBV18 with TRBJ2-7; TRBD1 matches 11 bases. The V gene end was trimmed by 3 bases and the J gene end by 3 bases; junction bases not matched to a gene: 4. This CDR3 has 15 residues. Per germline, CDR1 KGHSH and CDR2 LQKENI. CDR3: CASSPPGTGGYEQYF. CDR3 coding DNA: TGTGCCAGCTCACCGCCCGGGACAGGGGGCTACGAGCAGTACTTC.

This clonotype was recorded many times. The V and J genes are TRBV20-1 and TRBJ2-1; the D gene is possibly TRBD2 (6 bases). There are 14 residues in the CDR3. CDR1 DFQATT and CDR2 SNEGSKA come from the germline V gene (reference sequence). V dropped 4 bases and J dropped 1 base, with 11 bases sitting between them. CDR3: CSATLARSYNEQFF. CDR3 nucleotides: TGCAGTGCTACCCTAGCGAGATCCTACAATGAGCAGTTCTTC.

This clonotype was seen many times. The chain employs TRBV29-1 and TRBJ1-5, with 9 bases matching TRBD1. CDR3 length equals 15 residues. CDR1 is SQVTM, CDR2 ANQGSEA, per germline. V was pared by 7 bases and J by 5 bases, with 12 bases of the junction left unmatched. CDR3 DNA sequence: TGCAGCGCAGTCGCTGGTACAGGGGGCCATCAGCCCCAGCATTTT. It is translated as CSAVAGTGGHQPQHF.

This clonotype was observed many times. The V and J genes are TRBV7-2 and TRBJ2-1, with 10 bases aligning to TRBD1. Germline trimming cut 5 bases from V and 4 bases from J; bases unmatched to any gene: 17. The CDR3 runs 19 residues. Germline V CDR1 and CDR2: SGHTA, FQGNSA. Here the CDR3 DNA reads TGTGCCAGCAGCCTGAGACAGGGGGCCGGAGTAGCGGTATACAATGAGCAGTTCTTC. Encoded protein: CASSLRQGAGVAVYNEQFF.

This clonotype has a count of ten or more. The chain joins TRBV3-1 to TRBJ1-2; D remains unclear. The CDR3 has 13 amino acids. The germline V and J ends were trimmed by 1 base and 10 bases, with 13 bases remaining between them. Germline loops: CDR1 LGHDT, CDR2 YNNKEL (reference sequence). The CDR3 region is CASSQGPTLTYTF. The CDR3 DNA is TGTGCCAGCAGCCAAGGGCCGACTCTGACCTACACCTTC.

The chain uses TRBV5-1 and TRBJ2-3; no clear D gene. The V gene's germline CDR1 is SGHRS and CDR2 YFSETQ. The CDR3 length is 16 residues. The V end was cut by 0 bases, the J end by 0 bases, with 11 bases between. As DNA, the CDR3 is TGCGCCAGCAGCTTGGGCTTGGCAGCTAGCACAGATACGCAGTATTTT. As protein: CASSLGLAASTDTQYF.

This clonotype was seen ten or more times. V usage is TRBV20-1 and J usage is TRBJ2-7, with no clear D. The CDR3 contains 14 residues. Deletions cut 0 bases from V and 3 bases from J, with 12 bases between. Per germline, CDR1 DFQATT and CDR2 SNEGSKA (reference sequence). The CDR3 nucleotides read TGCAGTGCTAGAGATCTCCCATGGGGCTACGAGCAGTACTTC. This encodes CSARDLPWGYEQYF.

This clonotype was seen a few times. The chain couples TRBV5-5 to TRBJ1-6, with a tentative D call TRBD1 (5 bases). This CDR3 contains 15 residues. V gave up 0 bases and J gave up 5 bases, with 9 bases separating them. CDR1 and CDR2 from the germline V gene are SGHKS and YYEKEE (reference sequence). The CDR3 region has the DNA TGTGCCAGCAGCTTGGGGACAAGCGATAATTCACCCCTCCACTTT. It specifies CASSLGTSDNSPLHF.

Points on this clonotype: A read error is possible here, since a much larger clone lies one base away. The chain has TRBV20-1 and TRBJ2-3, with 7 bases that match TRBD2. The length of the CDR3 is 16 residues. The V segment lost 1 base and the J segment 0 bases; nucleotides outside the gene matches: 7. Germline V gene lookup returns CDR1 DFQATT and CDR2 SNEGSKA (reference sequence). This CDR3 reads CSARALYSGSTDTQYF. The DNA of the CDR3 is TGCAGTGCTAGAGCTTTGTATAGCGGGAGCACAGATACGCAGTATTTT.

This clonotype was observed many times. The gene calls are TRBV7-9 and TRBJ2-3; the D gene could be TRBD1 or TRBD2 (5 bases each). V dropped 6 bases and J dropped 6 bases, with 25 bases sitting between them. In germline, CDR1 is SEHNR, CDR2 FQNEAQ (reference sequence). The CDR3 has 17 amino acids. The CDR3 reads CASSLGDRAAASDTQYF. As DNA, the CDR3 is TGTGCCAGCAGTTTGGGGGACCGGGCAGCGGCGTCGGATACGCAGTATTTT.

The table lists this clonotype with many counts. V is TRBV7-9 and J is TRBJ2-1; D not resolved. CDR3 size: 15 residues. CDR1 SEHNR and CDR2 FQNEAQ come from the germline V gene (reference sequence). The V end lost 2 bases, the J end lost 7 bases, and 15 bases lay between the germline ends. CDR3 nucleotides: TGTGCCAGCAGCTTATCAGTCGTCCTTTGGAATGAGCAGTTCTTC. This sequence encodes CASSLSVVLWNEQFF.

In this sample, this clonotype turned up many times. The rearrangement joins TRBV4-2 to TRBJ2-2; D call uncertain. The CDR3 is made up of 13 amino acids. CDR1 and CDR2 (germline): LGHNA, YNFKEQ. V was trimmed by 0 bases and J by 4 bases, leaving 3 bases between them. CDR3 in amino acids: CASSQDPTGELFF. The CDR3 coding sequence is TGTGCCAGCAGCCAAGATCCCACCGGGGAGCTGTTTTTT.

This clonotype was counted at least ten times. This chain connects TRBV2 to TRBJ2-2; 8 nucleotides line up with TRBD1. CDR3 length equals 15 residues. Per germline, CDR1 SNHLY and CDR2 FYNNEI. J was trimmed by 2 bases and V by 6 bases; bases with no gene match: 5. Here the CDR3 DNA reads TGTGCCAGCAGGATGGGACAGGTTAACACCGGGGAGCTGTTTTTT. Its protein is CASRMGQVNTGELFF.

Ten or more counts support this clonotype. V gene TRBV27 combines with J gene TRBJ2-7, with TRBD2 identical over 9 bases. CDR1 and CDR2 from the germline V gene are MNHEY and SMNVEV (reference sequence). V was pared by 6 bases and J by 3 bases, with 9 bases of the junction left unmatched. CDR3 length: 15 amino acids. The CDR3 loop is CASRRREGLFYEQYF. Here the CDR3 DNA reads TGTGCCAGCAGACGGCGGGAGGGTCTTTTCTACGAGCAGTACTTC.

In this sample, this clonotype turned up many times. This chain connects TRBV7-9 to TRBJ1-3; 8 nucleotides line up with TRBD1. Germline lookup yields CDR1 SEHNR and CDR2 FQNEAQ (reference sequence). This CDR3 has 15 residues. Trimming removed 3 bases from V and 4 bases from J; junction bases left unmatched: 5. CDR3 protein: CASSFTRTGGNTIYF. The CDR3 region has the DNA TGTGCCAGCAGCTTCACACGGACAGGGGGAAACACCATATATTTT.

This clonotype was counted many times. The V gene is TRBV6-6, the J gene TRBJ1-5; D unclear. V was trimmed by 4 bases and J by 7 bases, leaving 11 bases between them. In germline, CDR1 is MNHNY, CDR2 SVGAGI (reference sequence). The CDR3 loop spans 13 amino acids. The CDR3 sequence: CASSSVPGQPQHF. The CDR3 DNA reads as TGTGCCAGCAGTTCCGTCCCGGGGCAGCCCCAGCATTTT.

This clonotype was observed many times. This chain links TRBV18 with TRBJ2-1, with D unresolved. Germline assignment: CDR1 KGHSH and CDR2 LQKENI. V shed 6 bases and J shed 4 bases, with 7 bases lying between them. This CDR3 has 12 residues. CDR3 DNA: TGTGCCAGCTCTTACGGATACAATGAGCAGTTCTTC. This translates into CASSYGYNEQFF.

This clonotype has a count of ten or more. The chain recombines TRBV24-1 with TRBJ2-1; unclear D gene. This CDR3 is 12 amino acids long. Trimming shortened V by 6 bases and J by 4 bases, and 6 bases separated the two germline ends. CDR1 and CDR2 from the germline V gene are KGHDR and SFDVKD. The DNA for the CDR3 is TGTGCCACCAGTTACGGATACAATGAGCAGTTCTTC. Translation gives CATSYGYNEQFF.

This clonotype has a count of ten or more. The V call is TRBV6-5, the J call TRBJ2-7; TRBD1 is a possible D gene (6 bases). CDR3 length: 15 residues. Per the germline V gene, CDR1 is MNHEY and CDR2 is SVGAGI. The V and J ends lost 4 bases and 6 bases respectively, with 19 bases between them. The CDR3 is CASSSGQTYVSEQYF. Written as DNA, the CDR3 is TGTGCCAGCAGTTCCGGACAGACCTACGTTTCCGAGCAGTACTTC.

This clonotype has only a few counts. The chain recombines TRBV6-2 or TRBV6-3 with TRBJ2-1; D may be TRBD1 (6 bases). Germline-derived CDR1 and CDR2 are MNHEY and SVGEGT. The CDR3 extends over 14 amino acids. V dropped 6 bases and J dropped 0 bases, with 9 bases sitting between them. DNA for the CDR3: TGTGCCAGCAGCAAGGGGGTCTCCTACAATGAGCAGTTCTTC. It encodes CASSKGVSYNEQFF.